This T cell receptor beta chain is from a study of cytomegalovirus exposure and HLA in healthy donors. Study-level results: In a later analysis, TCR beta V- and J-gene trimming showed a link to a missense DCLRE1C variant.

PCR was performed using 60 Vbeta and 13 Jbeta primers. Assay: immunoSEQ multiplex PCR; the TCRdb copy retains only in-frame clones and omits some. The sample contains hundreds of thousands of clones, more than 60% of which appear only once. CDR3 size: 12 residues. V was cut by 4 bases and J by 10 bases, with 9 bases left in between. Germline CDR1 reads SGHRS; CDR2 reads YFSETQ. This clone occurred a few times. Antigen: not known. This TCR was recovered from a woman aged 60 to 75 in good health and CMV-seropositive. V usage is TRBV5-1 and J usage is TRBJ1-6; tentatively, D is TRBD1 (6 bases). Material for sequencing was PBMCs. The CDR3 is CASSSTGSPLHF. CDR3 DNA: TGCGCCAGCAGCAGTACAGGGTCACCCCTCCACTTT.